This T cell receptor (beta chain) was obtained from a study of beta chain features in type 1 diabetes. On the study more broadly: The study found patients and healthy donors alike in age, gender and cell yields.

Study outcomes and limitations: A greater similarity of naive, central memory and Treg TCRB repertoires was seen among patients than among healthy donors. Within each of all four CD4+ subsets, Type 1 diabetes patients had TCRB CDR3s that were moderately but significantly shorter.

To note about this clone: Antigen unknown.

V dropped 3 bases and J dropped 3 bases, with 12 bases sitting between them. The length of the CDR3 is 15 residues. CDR1 and CDR2 from the germline V gene are MGHDK and SYGVNS. A sort by CD45RO/CCR7/CD25/CD127/CD95/CD27 yielded CD4+ naive, central memory, regulatory and stem cell-like memory cells. Purities over 95% were achieved in all sorted populations. Expressed TCRB transcripts were sequenced after all isolated RNA was converted to cDNA. TCRdb's table, derived via immunoSEQ multiplex PCR, lists solely in-frame clones and lacks some. Among a few hundred thousand clones listed, about 12% were seen once.

The sequencing sample was made of naive CD4+ T cells from blood. The chain links TRBV25-1 to TRBJ1-5; the D gene is possibly TRBD1 (5 bases). The receptor's source is a woman aged 18-35 years with type 1 diabetes. The CDR3 nucleotides read TGTGCCAGCAGTGATCGGGGGACCGACAATCAGCCCCAGCATTTT. It is translated as CASSDRGTDNQPQHF.